The entry that follows covers one T cell receptor (beta chain) sequence. V gave up 1 base and J gave up 5 bases; unmatched junction bases: 12. Germline lookup yields CDR1 LGHDT and CDR2 YNNKEL (reference sequence). This CDR3 spans 19 amino acids. The data belong to a study of blood T cell repertoires in COVID-19. Assay: immunoSEQ multiplex PCR; the TCRdb copy retains only in-frame clones and omits some. The sample carries about 370,000 clones, 70% to 90% recorded once. What was sequenced was peripheral blood. The clonotype originates from a woman aged 30 to 39 with COVID-19, enrolled during active disease. The chain carries TRBV3-1 (or the pseudogene TRBV3-2) and TRBJ2-2, with 11 bases matching TRBD1. Written as DNA, the CDR3 is TGTGCCAGCAGCCAAGGCCTGGACAGGGGGCGCTTGAGAACCGGGGAGCTGTTTTTT. This translates into CASSQGLDRGRLRTGELFF.